This T cell receptor beta chain was captured by sequencing in a study of blood T cell repertoires in COVID-19. The overall study: The United States, Italy and Spain supplied acute and convalescent COVID-19 samples.

The CDR3 is 12 amino acids. Germline assignment: CDR1 MNHNY and CDR2 SVGAGI (reference sequence). V lost 2 bases and J lost 11, with 10 bases in between. Original handling: Amplification from reference gene primers served as the basis for estimated nucleated cell counts. TCRdb's copy holds only in-frame clones and misses some; the assay was immunoSEQ multiplex PCR. V and J calls and clone size are those listed in that table; D and trimming were worked out from the DNA. The repertoire holds 60,000 to 80,000 clones, with about four fifths as singletons. V gene TRBV6-6 combines with J gene TRBJ1-5; D is possibly TRBD1 (6 bases). The sequencing input was peripheral blood. The TCR was taken from a man in his forties or fifties with active COVID-19. CDR3: CASSYGDTAQHF. CDR3 nucleotide sequence: TGTGCCAGCAGTTACGGGGACACGGCCCAGCATTTT.